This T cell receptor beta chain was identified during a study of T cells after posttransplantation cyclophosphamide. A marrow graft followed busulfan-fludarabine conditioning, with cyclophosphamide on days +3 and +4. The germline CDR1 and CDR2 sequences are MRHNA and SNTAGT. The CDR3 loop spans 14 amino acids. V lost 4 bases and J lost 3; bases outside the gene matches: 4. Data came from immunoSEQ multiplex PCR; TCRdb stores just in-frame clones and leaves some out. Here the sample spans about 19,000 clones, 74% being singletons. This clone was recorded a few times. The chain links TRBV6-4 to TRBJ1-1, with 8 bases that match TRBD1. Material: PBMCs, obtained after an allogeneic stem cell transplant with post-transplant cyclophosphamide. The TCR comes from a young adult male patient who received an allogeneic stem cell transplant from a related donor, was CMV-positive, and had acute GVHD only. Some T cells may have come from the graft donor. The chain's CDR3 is CASSGEDRDTEAFF. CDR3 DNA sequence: TGTGCCAGCAGTGGAGAGGACAGGGACACTGAAGCTTTCTTT.